This TCR beta chain came from a study of T cells in women clearing cervical HPV infection (dated by TCRdb to the late 2010s). With regard to the full study: The cases were fewer than 30 women with histologically confirmed HPV16-related CIN3 or worse, and 2 of these cases were invasive cancers. Controls were around 23 women whose single incident HPV16 infection cleared within 12 months without precancer or cancer developing. Case blood was taken at the visit when the lesion was first identified, whereas control blood was taken when infection was no longer detected. Among cases, blood sampling came a median of approximately 150 days after lesion detection, with an interquartile range of roughly 80 to 220 days. Since only a few of the women had HLA typing available, the possibility that HLA type was acting as a confounder could not be ruled out. Nested within Costa Rica's Guanacaste HPV Natural History Study, an exploratory proof-of-principle case-control study compared TCR repertoires across cervical HPV16 outcomes. Cases and controls were matched on year of sample collection and on age within five years. Median age was about 32 years in cases versus roughly 37 in controls, and baseline characteristics did not differ significantly. In the parent cohort, 9,500 to 13,000 women aged 18 or older were enrolled in Guanacaste, Costa Rica, during about 1992 to 1994 and then followed for under 9 years. Five blinded duplicates per group were added as quality controls, giving around 60 samples: some 50 participants and approximately ten replicates.

TCR beta CDR3 regions were amplified by multiplex PCR from an average of around 1,200 ng genomic DNA per sample using the immunoSEQ assay. To correct primer bias, the assay used a complete synthetic TCR repertoire to set an amplification baseline. Amplicons were sequenced on the Illumina platform. On the study's bioinformatics: Sequence errors were corrected by clustering with frequency ratios and a modified nearest-neighbor algorithm, and the sequences were then analyzed in the immunoSEQ Analyzer using IMGT gene definitions. At each rarefaction depth, TCR richness and evenness were averaged across 20 rarefaction repeats, and any sample with fewer sequences than the depth was left out. Wilcoxon rank sum tests with FDR correction were used to compare relative abundances of V, D and J genes between the groups. Blinded duplicates gave an intraclass correlation of about 96% for TCR richness and an average of roughly 82% across some 62 gene segments. TCRdb stores this immuneACCESS table with in-frame sequences only. Part of the clones is absent; in the studies checked, under half of the shortfall reflects unresolved V genes, and no reason is known for the rest. That table supplies the V and J calls and clone size; D and trimming were determined from the DNA. This sample's clone table shows approximately 31,000 clones. The ten largest clones represent about 7% of the sample.

The paper as a whole reports these results and caveats: Cases had lower TRBV6-7 relative abundance than controls (around 0.11% versus 0.15%; Bonferroni P = 0.0008). Cases were distinguished from controls with an estimated AUC of almost 0.85 by random forest classifiers combining richness and V gene abundances. CIN3+ cases had significantly higher TCR repertoire richness than controls across sequencing depths, but evenness did not differ between the groups. Because T-cell numbers per sample were unknown, differences in richness could reflect varying T-cell content rather than repertoire biology. The cross-sectional design could not show whether the associations came before the infection or were a result of it, and neither effector/memory subsets nor HPV-specific T cells were isolated.

Every participant had a single incident cervical HPV16 infection, and prevalent HPV16 infections were excluded. Cervical HPV DNA was detected by MY09/MY11 PCR, and genotyping was performed by dot-blot hybridization. Approximately 16 mL of heparinized blood were centrifuged, and the buffy coat was split into aliquots, frozen at -30 degrees C, and then kept at -80 degrees C. QIAGEN kits were used to extract genomic DNA from the buffy coat specimens. From the cysteine up to the phenylalanine, the CDR3 has a length of 13 residues. Shown are 30 bases from within the CDR3, in frame from base 1. CDR1 is given as LNHDA and CDR2 as SQIVND, both from the germline V gene (reference sequence). On this clone itself: Its antigen remains undetermined. The read falls 3 residues short of the CDR3 end, and the missing part is taken from the germline J gene.

The receptor was derived from a woman between 18 and 75 years old with a cervical HPV16 infection that either progressed to CIN3+ or cleared (not recorded which). Sequencing was performed on blood buffy coat. This chain is built from TRBV19 and TRBJ1-2, with a weak D call of TRBD1 (6 bases match). The CDR3 protein is CASSEGGAYDYTF. Incomplete CDR3 DNA: TGTGCCAGTTCCGAGGGGGGGGCCTACGAC.